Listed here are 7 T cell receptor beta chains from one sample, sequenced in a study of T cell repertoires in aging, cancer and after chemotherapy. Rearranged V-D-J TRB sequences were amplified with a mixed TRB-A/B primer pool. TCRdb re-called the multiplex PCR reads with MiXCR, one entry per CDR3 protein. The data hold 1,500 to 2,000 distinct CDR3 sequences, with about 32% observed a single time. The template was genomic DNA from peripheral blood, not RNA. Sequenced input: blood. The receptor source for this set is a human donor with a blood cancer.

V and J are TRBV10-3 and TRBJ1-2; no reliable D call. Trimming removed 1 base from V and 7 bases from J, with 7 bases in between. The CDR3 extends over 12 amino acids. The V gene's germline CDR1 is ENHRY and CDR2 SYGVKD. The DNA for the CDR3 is TGTGCCATCAGTGAGTTGGGTGGTGGCTACACCTTC. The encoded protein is CAISELGGGYTF.

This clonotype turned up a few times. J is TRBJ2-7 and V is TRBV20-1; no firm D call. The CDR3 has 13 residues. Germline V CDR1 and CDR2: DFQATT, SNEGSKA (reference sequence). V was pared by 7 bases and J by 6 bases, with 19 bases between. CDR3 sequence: CSGSTAKGREQYF. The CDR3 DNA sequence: TGCAGTGGGAGTACCGCCAAAGGTCGCGAGCAGTACTTC.

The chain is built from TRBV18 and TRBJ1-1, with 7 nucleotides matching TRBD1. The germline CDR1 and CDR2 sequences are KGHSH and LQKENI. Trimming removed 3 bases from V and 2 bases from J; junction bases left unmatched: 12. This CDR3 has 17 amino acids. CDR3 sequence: CASSPPNRQGRNTEAFF. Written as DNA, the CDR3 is TGTGCCAGCTCACCCCCCAATCGACAGGGAAGAAACACTGAAGCTTTCTTT.

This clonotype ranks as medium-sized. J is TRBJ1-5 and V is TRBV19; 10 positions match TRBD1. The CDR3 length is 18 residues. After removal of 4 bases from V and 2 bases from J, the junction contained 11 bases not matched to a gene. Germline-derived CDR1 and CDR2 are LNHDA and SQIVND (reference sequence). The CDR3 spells CASSSRTGGRYGNQPQHF. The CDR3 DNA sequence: TGTGCCAGTAGTAGTCGGACAGGGGGAAGATACGGCAATCAGCCCCAGCATTTT. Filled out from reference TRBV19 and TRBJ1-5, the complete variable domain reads DGGITQSPKYLFRKEGQNVTLSCEQNLNHDAMYWYRQDPGQGLRLIYYSQIVNDFQKGDIAEGYSVSREKKESFPLTVTSAQKNPTAFYLCASSSRTGGRYGNQPQHFGDGTRLSIL.

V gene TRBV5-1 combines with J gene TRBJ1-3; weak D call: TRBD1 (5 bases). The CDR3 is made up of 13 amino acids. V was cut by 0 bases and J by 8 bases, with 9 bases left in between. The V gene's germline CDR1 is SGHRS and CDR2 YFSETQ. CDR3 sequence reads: CASSLEGVHTIYF. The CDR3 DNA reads TGCGCCAGCAGCTTGGAAGGGGTGCACACCATATATTTT.

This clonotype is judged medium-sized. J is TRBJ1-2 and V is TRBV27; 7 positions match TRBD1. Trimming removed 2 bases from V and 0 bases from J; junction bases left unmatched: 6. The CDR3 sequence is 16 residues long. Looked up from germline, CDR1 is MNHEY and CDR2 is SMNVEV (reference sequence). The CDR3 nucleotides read TGTGCCAGCAGTTTAAAAGTTGACAGGGCTAACTATGGCTACACCTTC. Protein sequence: CASSLKVDRANYGYTF.

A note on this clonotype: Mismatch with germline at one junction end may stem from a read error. CDR3 region: CIAVTGTGYGYTF. The CDR3, as DNA: TGCATTGCTGTTACCGGGACGGGCTATGGCTACACCTTC. V gene TRBV20-1 combines with J gene TRBJ1-2, with a tentative D call TRBD1 (5 bases). The CDR3 length is 13 residues. CDR1 DFQATT and CDR2 SNEGSKA come from the germline V gene (reference sequence).